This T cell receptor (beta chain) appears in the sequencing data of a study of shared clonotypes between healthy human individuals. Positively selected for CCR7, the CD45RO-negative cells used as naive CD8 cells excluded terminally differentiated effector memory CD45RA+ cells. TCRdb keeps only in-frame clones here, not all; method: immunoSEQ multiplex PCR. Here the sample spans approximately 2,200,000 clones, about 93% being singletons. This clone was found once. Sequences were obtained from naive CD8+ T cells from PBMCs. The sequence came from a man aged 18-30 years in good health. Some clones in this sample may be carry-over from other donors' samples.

The CDR3 DNA follows: TGTGCCAGCAGCTTGGAGTTCTTCAATGAGCAGTTCTTC. This sequence encodes CASSLEFFNEQFF. J is TRBJ2-1 and V is TRBV5-4; D not resolved. Trimming removed 0 bases at V and 6 bases at J, with 7 bases between. Germline-derived CDR1 and CDR2 are SGHNT and YYREEE (reference sequence). CDR3 length: 13 residues.